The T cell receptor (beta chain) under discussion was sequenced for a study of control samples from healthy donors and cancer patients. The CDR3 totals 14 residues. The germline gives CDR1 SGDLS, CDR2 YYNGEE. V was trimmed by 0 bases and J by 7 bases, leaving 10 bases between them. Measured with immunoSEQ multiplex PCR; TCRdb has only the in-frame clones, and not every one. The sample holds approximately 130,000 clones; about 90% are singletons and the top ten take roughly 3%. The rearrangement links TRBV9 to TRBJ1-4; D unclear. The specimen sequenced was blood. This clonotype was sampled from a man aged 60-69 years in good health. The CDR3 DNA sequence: TGTGCCAGCAGCGTAGACGGGATCAGTGAAAAACTGTTTTTT. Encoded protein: CASSVDGISEKLFF.